The rows below give T cell receptor beta chains drawn from one sample of a study of CD8 T cells in Susac syndrome. TCRdb re-called the immunoSEQ multiplex PCR reads through MiXCR, storing one row per CDR3 protein. This table has 150,000 to 200,000 distinct CDR3 sequences, approximately 94% appearing once. The sequenced sample was CD4+ T cells from PBMCs. The receptors here all came from a human donor in good health. The CDR3 runs from the conserved cysteine through the conserved F or W. Each record gives: V gene, J gene, clone size, D gene, CDR3 protein, CDR3 DNA. A D gene is named only where the DNA matches it firmly. Not all rows give a size; the values are once, few, many and, for expanded clones, a class.

TRBV5-1,TRBJ2-7,NA,TRBD2,CASSLVTSGTYEQYF,TGCGCCAGCAGCTTGGTGACTAGCGGGACCTACGAGCAGTACTTC
TRBV28,TRBJ2-3,NA,NA,CASSLQRRTQYF,TGTGCCAGCAGTTTACAACGGAGAACGCAGTATTTT
TRBV3-1,TRBJ2-6,NA,TRBD2,CASGLAARSGANVLTF,TGTGCCAGCGGTCTAGCGGCACGCTCTGGGGCCAACGTCCTGACTTTC
TRBV5-1,TRBJ2-1,NA,NA,CASSFPGVGNEQFF,TGCGCCAGCAGCTTTCCGGGAGTGGGCAATGAGCAGTTCTTC
TRBV28,TRBJ1-2,NA,NA,CASSLRGNFGYTF,TGTGCCAGCAGCCTCCGGGGTAATTTTGGCTACACCTTC
TRBV14,TRBJ2-1,once,NA,CASSQGLASGEQFF,TGTGCCAGCAGCCAAGGTCTAGCTTCCGGTGAGCAGTTCTTC
TRBV5-1,TRBJ2-3,NA,TRBD2,CASSPGLAGTTDTQYF,TGCGCCAGCAGCCCCGGACTAGCGGGAACCACAGATACGCAGTATTTT
TRBV29-1,TRBJ2-7,NA,TRBD1,CSVRDSSYEQYF,TGCAGCGTTAGGGACAGCTCCTACGAGCAGTACTTC
TRBV5-6,TRBJ2-5,few,TRBD2,CASSLALTSGATQYF,TGTGCCAGCAGCTTGGCTCTGACTAGCGGGGCAACCCAGTACTTC
TRBV15,TRBJ2-1,NA,NA,CATSGRAGTTTRSSYNEQFF,TGTGCCACCAGCGGCCGCGCCGGGACCACGACCCGTAGCTCCTACAATGAGCAGTTCTTC
TRBV3-1,TRBJ2-1,NA,NA,CASSQEPSLHNEQFF,TGTGCCAGCAGCCAAGAGCCATCCTTGCACAATGAGCAGTTCTTC
TRBV3-1,TRBJ2-1,NA,TRBD2,CASSPLGASGRALHEQFF,TGTGCCAGCAGCCCCCTTGGGGCTAGCGGGAGGGCCCTCCATGAGCAGTTCTTC
TRBV29-1,TRBJ2-7,NA,NA,CSVKISHYEQYF,TGCAGCGTAAAGATCAGCCACTACGAGCAGTACTTC
TRBV6-5,TRBJ2-1,NA,TRBD2,CASTAGVGYNEQFF,TGTGCCAGCACCGCGGGGGTGGGTTACAATGAGCAGTTCTTC
TRBV6-6,TRBJ2-5,NA,TRBD1,CASSRGTGETQYF,TGTGCCAGCAGCAGGGGGACGGGAGAGACCCAGTACTTC
TRBV12-3/TRBV12-4,TRBJ2-2,NA,TRBD1,CASSPTGLSTGELFF,TGTGCCAGCAGCCCGACAGGGTTGAGCACCGGGGAGCTGTTTTTT
TRBV7-9,TRBJ2-5,NA,NA,CASSLEGTREETQYF,TGTGCCAGCAGCTTAGAAGGGACAAGGGAAGAGACCCAGTACTTC
TRBV7-2,TRBJ2-7,NA,TRBD2,CASSLRSGSREQYF,TGTGCCAGCAGCTTACGTAGCGGGAGTCGCGAGCAGTACTTC
TRBV5-1,TRBJ1-2,NA,NA,CASSFDRSRDGYTF,TGCGCCAGCAGCTTTGACAGGTCTCGGGATGGCTACACCTTC
TRBV20-1,TRBJ2-1,NA,NA,CSARGVYEQFF,TGCAGTGCTAGAGGAGTCTATGAGCAGTTCTTC
TRBV4-3,TRBJ2-3,once,TRBD2,CASSQRSSGVADTQYF,TGCGCCAGCAGCCAACGGTCTAGCGGAGTGGCAGATACGCAGTATTTT
TRBV3-1,TRBJ2-7,NA,TRBD2,CASSQVSGGGYEQYF,TGTGCCAGCAGCCAAGTCTCGGGAGGGGGGTACGAGCAGTACTTC
TRBV28,TRBJ2-5,NA,NA,CASTKRVPPGTQYF,TGTGCCAGCACAAAAAGGGTCCCCCCCGGGACCCAGTACTTC
TRBV28,TRBJ2-7,once,NA,CASSYPRGYEQYF,TGTGCCAGCAGTTACCCTAGGGGCTACGAGCAGTACTTC
TRBV12-3/TRBV12-4,TRBJ2-1,NA,NA,CASSPALDEQFF,TGTGCCAGCAGTCCCGCTCTGGATGAGCAGTTCTTC
TRBV20-1,TRBJ2-7,once,TRBD2,CSARLLAGHYEQYF,TGCAGTGCTAGATTACTAGCGGGTCATTACGAGCAGTACTTC
TRBV20-1,TRBJ1-5,NA,NA,CSARVFRGGNQPQHF,TGCAGTGCTAGAGTTTTTAGGGGAGGGAATCAGCCCCAGCATTTT
TRBV20-1,TRBJ2-1,NA,NA,CSARVYSSYNEQFF,TGCAGTGCTAGAGTCTATTCCTCCTACAATGAGCAGTTCTTC
TRBV28,TRBJ1-5,NA,NA,CASSLRAGHYPNQPQHF,TGTGCCAGCAGTTTAAGGGCAGGACATTACCCCAATCAGCCCCAGCATTTT
TRBV29-1,TRBJ2-7,NA,NA,CSVLPTTTYEQYF,TGCAGCGTCCTACCCACAACAACGTACGAGCAGTACTTC
TRBV29-1,TRBJ2-6,NA,TRBD2,CSVGGGTGANVLTF,TGCAGCGTCGGGGGGGGAACTGGGGCCAACGTCCTGACTTTC
TRBV30,TRBJ2-3,few,NA,CAWRTRSDTQYF,TGTGCCTGGAGGACGAGGTCGGATACGCAGTATTTT
TRBV28,TRBJ1-2,NA,NA,CASSLRTADGYTF,TGTGCCAGCAGCCTTAGGACGGCCGATGGCTACACCTTC
TRBV6-6,TRBJ2-7,once,NA,CASLFETGFHEQYF,TGTGCCAGCTTATTTGAGACAGGTTTCCACGAGCAGTACTTC
TRBV14,TRBJ1-4,NA,TRBD1,CASSHGQGREKLFF,TGTGCCAGCAGCCATGGACAGGGGCGGGAAAAACTGTTTTTT
TRBV2,TRBJ2-5,once,TRBD2,CASGIAGVGTQYF,TGTGCCAGCGGAATAGCGGGAGTGGGGACCCAGTACTTC
TRBV2,TRBJ2-5,NA,NA,CASSGQGSAGRETQYF,TGTGCCAGCAGTGGACAGGGCTCGGCGGGGCGGGAGACCCAGTACTTC
TRBV6-2/TRBV6-3,TRBJ2-4,NA,NA,CASGLDIDLVQYF,TGTGCCAGCGGGTTGGACATCGACTTGGTTCAGTACTTC
TRBV7-2,TRBJ2-3,NA,NA,CASSQYRADTQYF,TGTGCCAGCAGCCAGTATAGGGCAGATACGCAGTATTTT